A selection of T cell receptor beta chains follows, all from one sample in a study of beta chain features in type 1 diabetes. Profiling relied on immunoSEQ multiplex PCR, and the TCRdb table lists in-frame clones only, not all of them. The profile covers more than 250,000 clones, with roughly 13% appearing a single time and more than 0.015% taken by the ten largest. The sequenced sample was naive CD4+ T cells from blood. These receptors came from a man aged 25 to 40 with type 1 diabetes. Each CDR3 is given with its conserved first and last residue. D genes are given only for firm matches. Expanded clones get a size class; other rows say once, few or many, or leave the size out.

TGTGCCAGCAGCCCTAGCGGACTATACAATGAGCAGTTCTTC | CASSPSGLYNEQFF | TRBJ2-1 | TRBD2 | . | TRBV14
TGTGCCAGCAGTTCCCTGGAGGGAGGGCAATCAGATACGCAGTATTTT | CASSSLEGGQSDTQYF | TRBJ2-3 | TRBD2 | few | TRBV28
TGTGCCAGCAGTATAAGCGGGCCCCGGGAGCTGTTTTTT | CASSISGPRELFF | TRBJ2-2 | . | . | TRBV6-5
TGTGCCAGCTCACCCCCAGGGAGGACTGAAGCTTTCTTT | CASSPPGRTEAFF | TRBJ1-1 | . | few | TRBV18
TGTGCCAGCAGTCCGCACCTAGACAGGGGGGGCGAGCAGTTCTTC | CASSPHLDRGGEQFF | TRBJ2-1 | TRBD1 | few | TRBV6-1
TGCGCCAGCAGCTTGGAGGGGGGGACATACGAGCAGTACTTC | CASSLEGGTYEQYF | TRBJ2-7 | . | . | TRBV5-1
TGCAGCGTTGAAGATCAGGGAGGGGCCACCATATATTTT | CSVEDQGGATIYF | TRBJ1-3 | . | few | TRBV29-1
TGTGCCAGCAGCCGATCAGGGTATTTAGATGGCTACACCTTC | CASSRSGYLDGYTF | TRBJ1-2 | . | . | TRBV28
TGTGCCAGCAGTGTCCATATGGGGACCCAGGGGACAGATACGCAGTATTTT | CASSVHMGTQGTDTQYF | TRBJ2-3 | . | few | TRBV6-1
TGTGCCAGCAGTCGAGCACTTAGCACAGATACGCAGTATTTT | CASSRALSTDTQYF | TRBJ2-3 | . | . | TRBV25-1
TGTGCCAGCAGCTCTAATTCTGGGGCCAACGTCCTGACTTTC | CASSSNSGANVLTF | TRBJ2-6 | . | few | TRBV7-2
TGTGCCAGCAGCTCCACAGGGGATGAAAAACTGTTTTTT | CASSSTGDEKLFF | TRBJ1-4 | TRBD1 | few | TRBV7-2
TGCAGTGCTAGAGGACAGACTCAACAGTTCTTC | CSARGQTQQFF | TRBJ2-1 | . | . | TRBV20-1
TGTGCCAGCAGTCGGGTTACCGGGGAGCTGTTTTTT | CASSRVTGELFF | TRBJ2-2 | . | few | TRBV5-6
TGTGCCAGCAGTGAGGGACTAGCTGATTACTACGAGCAGTACTTC | CASSEGLADYYEQYF | TRBJ2-7 | TRBD2 | few | TRBV2
TGTGCCAGCAGCCTAGGGGACTCTGGGGCCAACGTCCTGACTTTC | CASSLGDSGANVLTF | TRBJ2-6 | . | . | TRBV4-2
TGTGCCAGCAGTCCACCAGGGGATATGAACACTGAAGCTTTCTTT | CASSPPGDMNTEAFF | TRBJ1-1 | . | few | TRBV4-2
TGTGCCAGCAGCCTTGCTACAGGGCCGTCCTACGAGCAGTACTTC | CASSLATGPSYEQYF | TRBJ2-7 | . | . | TRBV7-2
TGTGCCAGCATCCGAGGTGGAGACACTGAAGCTTTCTTT | CASIRGGDTEAFF | TRBJ1-1 | . | few | TRBV2
TGCAGCGTGGGGGACAGGGCCTACGAGCAGTACTTC | CSVGDRAYEQYF | TRBJ2-7 | TRBD1 | . | TRBV29-1
TGTGCCAGCAGCCGCCGGGACTCGACAGATACGCAGTATTTT | CASSRRDSTDTQYF | TRBJ2-3 | . | few | TRBV4-2
TGTGCCAGCAGCCCCCTAGGACAGGACTCAAGGTCAGATACGCAGTATTTT | CASSPLGQDSRSDTQYF | TRBJ2-3 | TRBD1 | . | TRBV7-3
TGTGCCAGCAGTCAGGACAGGAGCTACGAGCAGTACTTC | CASSQDRSYEQYF | TRBJ2-7 | TRBD1 | . | TRBV6-5
TGTGCCAGCAGTTCAGGGGGGAGCAATCAGCCCCAGCATTTT | CASSSGGSNQPQHF | TRBJ1-5 | TRBD1 | . | TRBV28
TGTGCCAGTAGTATTTACGGGACAGGGGCAGGAGGGCAGTACTTC | CASSIYGTGAGGQYF | TRBJ2-7 | TRBD1 | few | TRBV19
TGCACCAGCAGCCAAGATCTAGGGGGTGGCTCGGGGGCTTTCTTT | CTSSQDLGGGSGAFF | TRBJ1-1 | . | . | TRBV1
TGTGCCAGCAGCCCCACTAGCGCCGACACAGATACGCAGTATTTT | CASSPTSADTDTQYF | TRBJ2-3 | TRBD2 | . | TRBV7-9
TGTGCCAGTTGTCCTGGGACAGGGCGCAGGAAAGAAAAACTGTTTTTT | CASCPGTGRRKEKLFF | TRBJ1-4 | TRBD1 | . | TRBV19
TGTGCCAGCAGAGTCAAGCTGAACACTGAAGCTTTCTTT | CASRVKLNTEAFF | TRBJ1-1 | . | few | TRBV2
TGCGCCAGCAGCTTGGACTCTTCGAACACCGGGGAGCTGTTTTTT | CASSLDSSNTGELFF | TRBJ2-2 | . | . | TRBV5-1
TGCAGCGTTGGGACTAGCGGGCTGGTAATGCAGTTCTTC | CSVGTSGLVMQFF | TRBJ2-1 | TRBD2 | . | TRBV29-1
TGTGCCAGCAGATTGACAGGGGGCGAGGAGACCCAGTACTTC | CASRLTGGEETQYF | TRBJ2-5 | TRBD1 | few | TRBV5-6
TGTGCCAGCAGTGGACAGGGTCACGGGGAGCTGTTTTTT | CASSGQGHGELFF | TRBJ2-2 | TRBD1 | . | TRBV25-1
TGTGCCTGGAGTGTACTAAGTCAATCCTACGAGCAGTACTTC | CAWSVLSQSYEQYF | TRBJ2-7 | . | . | TRBV30
TGTGCCAGCCGAACAGGGGAATACTATGGCTACACCTTC | CASRTGEYYGYTF | TRBJ1-2 | TRBD1 | . | TRBV28
TGTGCCAGCAGTTTTTACCAACACTCTGGAAACACCATATATTTT | CASSFYQHSGNTIYF | TRBJ1-3 | . | few | TRBV28
TGTGCCAGCAGACCGACAGGGGGCTCAGGCACTGAAGCTTTCTTT | CASRPTGGSGTEAFF | TRBJ1-1 | TRBD1 | few | TRBV14